The clone carrying this T cell receptor (beta chain) showed up many times. Its antigen is unidentified. The sample originates from a study of T cells in Graves' hyperthyroidism and ophthalmopathy. The V end lost 10 bases, the J end lost 0 bases, and 22 bases lay between the germline ends. From germline, CDR1 is MNHEY and CDR2 SVGAGI. The CDR3 is 17 residues long. Study-level points and caveats: Separating ophthalmopathy from stable hyperthyroidism was achieved by a 13 V-J model. Among clonotypes expanded in thyroid above 0.001, most were also found in blood.

In patients aged 18 to 65, hyperthyroidism was newly diagnosed, with duration under 2 months. PBMCs were sourced from approximately 10 ml fresh peripheral blood. TCR beta CDR3 regions were amplified from RNA transcripts. The HTBI primer set drove a first-round RT-PCR of the TCR CDR3. TCRdb ran MiXCR on the multiplex PCR reads and lists one entry per CDR3 protein. Of roughly 300,000 distinct CDR3 sequences listed, less than 30% are singletons. Sequenced sample: blood. The receptor comes from a man aged 40-50 years with Graves' hyperthyroidism that later progressed to Graves' ophthalmopathy. J is TRBJ2-4 and V is TRBV6-5; D remains unclear. For the CDR3, the DNA is TGTGCCACCTCCACGCTAGACACCGGAATAGCCAAAAACATTCAGTACTTC. As protein: CATSTLDTGIAKNIQYF.